The source of this T cell receptor (beta chain) is a study of blood T cell repertoires in COVID-19. Across the whole study: Italy, Spain and the United States were the sources of the convalescent and acute COVID-19 samples.

Original processing methods: Amplification with reference gene primers provided the estimates of nucleated cell counts. Profiled with immunoSEQ multiplex PCR; TCRdb holds only in-frame clones, not every one. That table gives V, J and clone size, and the DNA gave D and trimming. The repertoire holds 65,000 to 80,000 clones, with around 83% as singletons. This CDR3 spans 14 amino acids. Germline CDR1 and CDR2: MNHEY and SVGAGI. V lost 6 bases and J lost 4; bases outside the gene matches: 6. The gene calls are TRBV6-5 and TRBJ1-5, with 7 bases aligning to TRBD1. This TCR came from a human donor in a cohort sampled during active COVID-19. Sequencing was performed on peripheral blood. The CDR3 sequence: CASRSGQANQPQHF. CDR3 nucleotides: TGTGCCAGCAGGTCCGGACAGGCTAATCAGCCCCAGCATTTT.